This T cell receptor (beta chain) emerged from a study of blood T cell repertoires in COVID-19. In the authors' methods: Amplification with reference gene primers provided the estimates of nucleated cell counts. Sequencing used immunoSEQ multiplex PCR; TCRdb keeps in-frame clones, though not all of them. V, J and clone size reflect that table, while D and trimming were determined from the DNA. The profile shows approximately 300,000 clones, around 90% of them singletons. Germline V gene data show CDR1 as SGHRS and CDR2 as YFSETQ. The CDR3 sequence is 17 residues long. V lost 0 bases, J lost 1 base, and 14 bases lay in between.

This sequence was found in a man aged 18 to 35 who had recovered from COVID-19. The genes are TRBV5-1 and TRBJ1-3; possible D gene TRBD1, 6 bases. Sequencing used peripheral blood. The CDR3 region is CASSLVLTGSSGNTIYF. CDR3 nucleotides: TGCGCCAGCAGCTTGGTACTGACAGGAAGTTCTGGAAACACCATATATTTT.